Shown below are 32 T cell receptor beta chains from a single sample sequenced in a study of T cell repertoires in cytomegalovirus infection. TCRdb processed the reads anew with MiXCR; each CDR3 protein has one entry. The sample carries around 290,000 distinct CDR3 sequences, under 30% recorded once. Sequencing was performed on PBMCs. All receptors come from a human donor in good health (CMV status not recorded). Some clones in this sample may be carry-over from other donors' samples.

This clonotype was recorded many times. V usage is TRBV11-2 and J usage is TRBJ2-5; unclear D gene. Germline loops: CDR1 SGHAT, CDR2 FQNNGV. The CDR3 loop spans 15 amino acids. V was shortened by 5 bases and J by 1 base, with 14 bases between the two germline ends. The CDR3, as DNA: TGTGCCAGCAGCCCCTACTGGTCAACCCAAGAGACCCAGTACTTC. It codes for CASSPYWSTQETQYF.

The rearrangement uses TRBV5-1 and TRBJ2-2, with 8 positions matching TRBD2. The CDR3 consists of 15 residues. With V trimmed by 5 bases and J by 1 base, 4 bases remained unmatched. CDR1 is SGHRS and CDR2 is YFSETQ in the germline V gene. CDR3 in DNA: TGCGCCAGCAGTTCGAGCGGGGGGAACACCGGGGAGCTGTTTTTT. It yields the protein CASSSSGGNTGELFF.

The chain uses TRBV11-2 and TRBJ2-7, with D unclear. The V end lost 2 bases, the J end lost 7 bases, and 9 bases lay between the germline ends. Germline CDR1 is SGHAT and CDR2 is FQNNGV. There are 12 residues in the CDR3. In nucleotides, the CDR3 is TGTGCCAGCAGCTTAAGTGTGGTAGAGCAGTACTTC. Translating it yields CASSLSVVEQYF. Supplemented by reference TRBV11-2 and TRBJ2-7, the full variable domain reads EAGVAQSPRYKIIEKRQSVAFWCNPISGHATLYWYQQILGQGPKLLIQFQNNGVVDDSQLPKDRFSAERLKGVDSTLKIQPAKLEDSAVYLCASSLSVVEQYFGPGTRLTVT.

This clonotype was seen more than once but under ten times. The V and J genes are TRBV7-6 and TRBJ2-5; 7 positions agree with TRBD1. Germline-derived CDR1 and CDR2 are SGHVS and FNYEAQ. V lost 5 bases and J lost 9; bases outside the gene matches: 9. This CDR3 has 13 residues. DNA for the CDR3: TGTGCCAGCAGCATCTCCTCTGGGACAGCCCAGTACTTC. The encoded protein is CASSISSGTAQYF.

This clonotype was seen repeatedly, ten times or more. The rearrangement uses TRBV7-2 and TRBJ2-2; a weak D match, TRBD2 (7 bases). Trimming pared 1 base from V and 3 bases from J, leaving 12 bases between. The length of the CDR3 is 16 residues. Germline lookup yields CDR1 SGHTA and CDR2 FQGNSA. The CDR3 nucleotides are TGTGCCAGCAGCTTAGTCGCGGGGGCGGACACCGGGGAGCTGTTTTTT. Protein sequence: CASSLVAGADTGELFF.

V gene TRBV7-2 combines with J gene TRBJ1-1; D not certain. Germline V gene data show CDR1 as SGHTA and CDR2 as FQGNSA. This CDR3 contains 14 residues. Trimming left V 0 bases short and J 0 bases short, with 5 bases between. The CDR3, as DNA: TGTGCCAGCAGCTTAGCGCGGGTGAACACTGAAGCTTTCTTT. This sequence encodes CASSLARVNTEAFF.

The chain links TRBV5-5 to TRBJ2-2; TRBD2 agrees at 13 bases. The CDR3 loop spans 16 amino acids. Germline V lookup: CDR1 SGHKS, CDR2 YYEKEE (reference sequence). V trimming: 5 bases; J trimming: 2 bases; junction bases outside the gene matches: 3. The CDR3 coding sequence is TGTGCCAGCAGGACTAGCGGGGGGCATAACACCGGGGAGCTGTTTTTT. Protein sequence: CASRTSGGHNTGELFF. Full variable domain (rest looked up from reference TRBV5-5 and TRBJ2-2): DAGVTQSPTHLIKTRGQQVTLRCSPISGHKSVSWYQQVLGQGPQFIFQYYEKEERGRGNFPDRFSARQFPNYSSELNVNALLLGDSALYLCASRTSGGHNTGELFFGEGSRLTVL.

This chain joins TRBV12-3 or TRBV12-4 and TRBJ2-1; 12 positions match TRBD2. The trim removed 6 bases at V and 9 bases at J, leaving 3 bases unmatched. The CDR3 has 13 amino acids. CDR3 bases: TGTGCCAGCAGACTAGCGGGAGGCGGTGAGCAGTTCTTC. Residues: CASRLAGGGEQFF.

A word on this clonotype: This clone may be a read error of a much larger clone one base away. The chain combines TRBV7-2 with TRBJ2-3; D possibly uses TRBD1 or TRBD2 (5 bases each). Germline V gene data show CDR1 as SGHTA and CDR2 as FQGNSA. This CDR3 comprises 14 residues. The CDR3 loop is CASSFRSGTGTQYF. DNA for the CDR3: TGTGCCAGCAGCTTTAGAAGCGGCACAGGTACGCAGTATTTT. Variable domain in full (rest from reference TRBV7-2 and TRBJ2-3): GAGVSQSPSNKVTEKGKDVELRCDPISGHTALYWYRQSLGQGLEFLIYFQGNSAPDKSGLPSDRFSAERTGGSVSTLTIQRTQQEDSAVYLCASSFRSGTGTQYFGPGTRLTVL.

This clonotype was observed many times. The chain joins TRBV13 to TRBJ2-7, with TRBD1 identical over 8 bases. The V segment lost 1 base and the J segment 3 bases; nucleotides outside the gene matches: 8. The CDR3 is 16 amino acids. Germline CDR1 and CDR2: PRHDT and FYEKMQ (reference sequence). In DNA, the CDR3 is TGTGCCAGCAGCTTAGATCGGACAGGGCTTAACTACGAGCAGTACTTC. Its translation is CASSLDRTGLNYEQYF.

The CDR3 DNA follows: TGTGCCAGTAGTCCGGCGAGTCAGCCCCAGCATTTT. Its translation is CASSPASQPQHF. The chain uses TRBV19 and TRBJ1-5; D unresolved. CDR3 size: 12 residues. The germline gives CDR1 LNHDA, CDR2 SQIVND (reference sequence). Trimming left V 5 bases short and J 6 bases short, with 8 bases between. The entire variable domain, with the rest obtained from reference TRBV19 and TRBJ1-5, is as follows: DGGITQSPKYLFRKEGQNVTLSCEQNLNHDAMYWYRQDPGQGLRLIYYSQIVNDFQKGDIAEGYSVSREKKESFPLTVTSAQKNPTAFYLCASSPASQPQHFGDGTRLSIL.

This clonotype showed up just a few times. The chain couples TRBV7-8 to TRBJ1-1, with a possible D match to TRBD1 (5 bases). CDR3 length: 12 residues. CDR1 and CDR2 from the germline V gene are SGHVS and FQNEAQ. With 1 base removed from V and 9 bases from J, the gap between germline ends came to 9 bases. The DNA of the CDR3 is TGTGCCAGCAGCTTAGGTCAGGGAAAAGCTTTCTTT. Translation gives CASSLGQGKAFF.

With regard to this clonotype: The junction and the germline gene differ at one end; a read error may be behind it. The chain joins TRBV4-2 to TRBJ2-1; 8 positions match TRBD2. This CDR3 has 17 amino acids. Per germline, CDR1 LGHNA and CDR2 YNFKEQ. In DNA form, the CDR3 reads TGTGCCAGCAGCCAAGATGTAGCGGGGAATCTTTACAATGAGCCGTTCTTC. Translated, it gives CASSQDVAGNLYNEPFF.

This clonotype occurred many times. The V gene is TRBV7-2, the J gene TRBJ2-2; the D gene could be TRBD1 or TRBD2 (5 bases each). The ends were cut back, 2 bases at V and 7 bases at J, with 14 bases in the middle. Looked up from germline, CDR1 is SGHTA and CDR2 is FQGNSA. The length of the CDR3 is 15 residues. CDR3 loop: CASSLMGRTGGELFF. CDR3 nucleotide sequence: TGTGCCAGCAGCTTAATGGGGAGAACAGGCGGGGAGCTGTTTTTT.

The table lists this clonotype with many counts. The chain carries TRBV11-2 and TRBJ2-1, with D uncertain. Germline CDR1 is SGHAT and CDR2 is FQNNGV. CDR3 length equals 16 residues. With 1 base removed from V and 0 bases from J, the gap between germline ends came to 10 bases. The CDR3 region is CASSLGRDSSYNEQFF. CDR3 nucleotide sequence: TGTGCCAGCAGCTTAGGTAGAGACTCCTCCTACAATGAGCAGTTCTTC.

This clonotype turned up a few times. The chain joins TRBV28 to TRBJ2-3; D gene unclear. This CDR3 comprises 13 residues. V was trimmed by 3 bases and J by 7 bases, leaving 11 bases between them. Germline values: CDR1 MDHEN, CDR2 SYDVKM. The CDR3 DNA is TGTGCCAGCAGTTTCGTGCCGAGACATACGCAGTATTTT. It yields the protein CASSFVPRHTQYF.

This clonotype came up a few times. V is TRBV24-1 and J is TRBJ2-3, with D perhaps matching TRBD2 (6 bases). V gave up 9 bases and J gave up 0 bases, with 18 bases separating them. The CDR3 is made up of 16 amino acids. Germline CDR1 is KGHDR and CDR2 is SFDVKD. This CDR3 is CATGDSSVASTDTQYF. CDR3 nucleotides: TGTGCCACCGGAGACTCTAGCGTTGCTAGCACAGATACGCAGTATTTT.

This sequence joins TRBV27 and TRBJ1-1; the D is unclear. The CDR3 sequence is 14 residues long. V gave up 3 bases and J gave up 0 bases, with 8 bases separating them. The germline V gene encodes CDR1 MNHEY and CDR2 SMNVEV (reference sequence). The CDR3 coding sequence is TGTGCCAGCAGTTTCTCTCGGCTGAACACTGAAGCTTTCTTT. The encoded protein is CASSFSRLNTEAFF.

This clonotype was recorded at least ten times. V gene TRBV7-3 combines with J gene TRBJ2-7, with 8 bases that match TRBD2. The CDR3 covers 15 residues. Germline lookup yields CDR1 SGHTA and CDR2 FQGTGA. V was pared by 5 bases and J by 3 bases, with 9 bases of the junction left unmatched. The CDR3 protein is CASSPRGGPDYEQYF. CDR3 nucleotides: TGTGCCAGCAGCCCCCGGGGGGGCCCCGACTACGAGCAGTACTTC.

The V call is TRBV7-9, the J call TRBJ2-5; D possibly corresponds to TRBD1 (5 bases). Germline V gives CDR1 SEHNR, CDR2 FQNEAQ (reference sequence). Trimming took off 4 bases at V and 5 bases at J, with 14 bases between the two ends. CDR3 size: 14 residues. The CDR3 reads CASSSPSGWETQYF. The CDR3 DNA reads TGTGCCAGCAGCTCCCCATCAGGGTGGGAGACCCAGTACTTC.

A few counts support this clonotype. This sequence joins TRBV7-9 and TRBJ1-1, with TRBD1 as a possible D gene (6 bases). The CDR3 has 13 amino acids. Germline CDR1 reads SEHNR; CDR2 reads FQNEAQ (reference sequence). V lost 4 bases, J lost 3 bases, and 9 bases lay in between. The CDR3 spells CASSYRVDTEAFF. The CDR3 nucleotides read TGTGCCAGCAGCTACAGGGTGGACACTGAAGCTTTCTTT.

The genes are TRBV2 and TRBJ1-2; TRBD1 is a possible D gene (6 bases). The CDR3 extends over 16 amino acids. V lost 5 bases, J lost 8 bases, and 24 bases lay in between. Per germline, CDR1 SNHLY and CDR2 FYNNEI. For the CDR3, the DNA is TGTGCCAGCAGTCCCAGGACCAAGGACAGCTCCGTCGGCTACACCTTC. Translation: CASSPRTKDSSVGYTF. Full variable domain (outside the CDR3, taken from reference TRBV2 and TRBJ1-2): EPEVTQTPSHQVTQMGQEVILRCVPISNHLYFYWYRQILGQKVEFLVSFYNNEISEKSEIFDDQFSVERPDGSNFTLKIRSTKLEDSAMYFCASSPRTKDSSVGYTFGSGTRLTVV.

This clonotype was observed many times. The V call is TRBV7-2, the J call TRBJ2-1; the match to TRBD2 covers 9 bases. Germline trimming cut 1 base from V and 10 bases from J; bases unmatched to any gene: 11. The CDR3 runs to 16 residues. CDR1 SGHTA and CDR2 FQGNSA come from the germline V gene. Written as DNA, the CDR3 is TGTGCCAGCAGCTTAGGAGGGCTAGCGGGGATGGGGGAGCAGTTCTTC. Translating it yields CASSLGGLAGMGEQFF. The full variable domain, in which reference TRBV7-2 and TRBJ2-1 provide the parts outside the CDR3, is GAGVSQSPSNKVTEKGKDVELRCDPISGHTALYWYRQSLGQGLEFLIYFQGNSAPDKSGLPSDRFSAERTGGSVSTLTIQRTQQEDSAVYLCASSLGGLAGMGEQFFGPGTRLTVL.

The chain has TRBV5-5 and TRBJ2-1; D possibly uses TRBD1 or TRBD2 (5 bases each). Trimming took off 5 bases at V and 1 base at J, with 13 bases between the two ends. Germline V CDR1 and CDR2: SGHKS, YYEKEE (reference sequence). CDR3 length: 15 residues. CDR3 nucleotide sequence: TGTGCCAGCAGGGGACGGGAACCGTCCTACAATGAGCAGTTCTTC. Translated: CASRGREPSYNEQFF.

The chain has TRBV29-1 and TRBJ1-2, with D perhaps TRBD1 (6 bases). V was trimmed by 2 bases and J by 2 bases, leaving 9 bases between them. CDR1 and CDR2 (germline): SQVTM, ANQGSEA. There are 13 residues in the CDR3. CDR3: CSVEKGVNYGYTF. CDR3 bases: TGCAGCGTTGAAAAGGGGGTGAACTATGGCTACACCTTC.

The chain employs TRBV7-2 and TRBJ2-7; TRBD1 aligns across 7 bases. The CDR3 consists of 14 residues. Germline-derived CDR1 and CDR2 are SGHTA and FQGNSA. The junction had 8 bases not matched to a gene; V was cut back by 2 bases and J by 7 bases. CDR3 nucleotide sequence: TGTGCCAGCAGCTTAAGGCAGGGGGTCTTGGAGCAGTACTTC. This translates into CASSLRQGVLEQYF.

The rearrangement uses TRBV20-1 and TRBJ1-4, with TRBD1 identical over 7 bases. The CDR3 length is 15 residues. The ends lost 4 bases at V and 7 bases at J; junction bases unmatched: 12. The germline gives CDR1 DFQATT, CDR2 SNEGSKA (reference sequence). The CDR3 is CSANPRDRLFEKLFF. CDR3 DNA: TGCAGTGCTAACCCCCGGGACAGACTTTTTGAAAAACTGTTTTTT.

The rearrangement joins TRBV15 to TRBJ1-2; D not resolved. The CDR3 extends over 15 amino acids. Germline V gene sequence: CDR1 LNHNV, CDR2 YYDKDF (reference sequence). V was pared by 4 bases and J by 2 bases, with 14 bases between. This CDR3 reads CATSKHTPGNYGYTF. The CDR3 DNA sequence: TGTGCCACCAGCAAACACACTCCGGGGAACTATGGCTACACCTTC.

The V gene is TRBV20-1, the J gene TRBJ2-5; 10 nucleotides align to TRBD2. Losses at the gene ends were 6 bases for V and 4 bases for J; bases not matched to a gene: 8. Germline CDR1 reads DFQATT; CDR2 reads SNEGSKA (reference sequence). The length of the CDR3 is 14 residues. As DNA, the CDR3 is TGCAGTGCCTTGCTAGCGGGAGTACGAGAGACCCAGTACTTC. It yields the protein CSALLAGVRETQYF.

This clonotype was seen only a few times. The rearrangement uses TRBV7-3 and TRBJ2-3; no clear D. Germline CDR1 SGHTA, CDR2 FQGTGA. Trimming cost V 2 bases and J 6 bases, with 15 bases left between them. This CDR3 region has 15 residues. The DNA of the CDR3 is TGTGCCAGCAGCTTATACCGCGGACCAGGCGATACGCAGTATTTT. Translation: CASSLYRGPGDTQYF.

The CDR3 region is CASSLGTLGYSNQPQHF. CDR3 in DNA: TGTGCCAGCAGCTTGGGGACACTTGGTTATAGCAATCAGCCCCAGCATTTT. The chain carries TRBV5-5 and TRBJ1-5; tentatively, D is TRBD1 (5 bases). The CDR3 consists of 17 residues. CDR1 is SGHKS and CDR2 is YYEKEE in the germline V gene (reference sequence). The ends were cut back, 0 bases at V and 0 bases at J, with 13 bases in the middle.

The J gene is TRBJ1-1, the V gene TRBV6-2 or TRBV6-3, with D unclear. This CDR3 comprises 17 residues. Germline V gene lookup returns CDR1 MNHEY and CDR2 SVGEGT. Deletions cut 0 bases from V and 6 bases from J, with 20 bases between. The DNA for the CDR3 is TGTGCCAGCAGTTACTCGCAAAAAATGTATTCCCGGCCTGAAGCTTTCTTT. It yields the protein CASSYSQKMYSRPEAFF.